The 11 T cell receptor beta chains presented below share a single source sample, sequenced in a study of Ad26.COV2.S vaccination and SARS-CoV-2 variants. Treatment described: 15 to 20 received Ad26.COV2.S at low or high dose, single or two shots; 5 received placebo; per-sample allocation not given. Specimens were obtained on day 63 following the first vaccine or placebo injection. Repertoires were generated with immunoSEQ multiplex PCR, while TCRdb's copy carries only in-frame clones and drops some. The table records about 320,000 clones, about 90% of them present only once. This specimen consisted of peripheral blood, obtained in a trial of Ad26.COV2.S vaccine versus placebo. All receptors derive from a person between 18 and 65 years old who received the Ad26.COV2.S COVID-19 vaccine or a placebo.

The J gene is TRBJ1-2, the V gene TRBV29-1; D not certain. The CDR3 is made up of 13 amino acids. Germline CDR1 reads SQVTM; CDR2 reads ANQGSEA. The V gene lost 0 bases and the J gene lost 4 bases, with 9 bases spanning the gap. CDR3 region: CSVEDGSFYGYTF. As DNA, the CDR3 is TGCAGCGTTGAAGATGGGTCGTTCTATGGCTACACCTTC.

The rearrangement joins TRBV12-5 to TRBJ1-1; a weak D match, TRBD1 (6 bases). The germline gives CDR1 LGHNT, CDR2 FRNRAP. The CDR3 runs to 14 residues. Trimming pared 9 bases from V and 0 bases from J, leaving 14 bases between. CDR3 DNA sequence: TGTGCTAGCGGTGGGGACACTTTGAACACTGAAGCTTTCTTT. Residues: CASGGDTLNTEAFF.

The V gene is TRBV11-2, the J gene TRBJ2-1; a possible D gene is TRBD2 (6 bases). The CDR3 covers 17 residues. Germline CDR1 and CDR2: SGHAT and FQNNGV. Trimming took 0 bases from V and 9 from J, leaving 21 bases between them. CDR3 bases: TGTGCCAGCAGCTTAGATCACGTCAGGGTAGGAGGGGTTGAGCAGTTCTTC. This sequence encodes CASSLDHVRVGGVEQFF.

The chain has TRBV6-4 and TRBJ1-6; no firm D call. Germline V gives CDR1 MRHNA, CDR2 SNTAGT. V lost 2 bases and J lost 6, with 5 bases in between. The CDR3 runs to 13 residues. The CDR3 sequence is CASSDALNSPLHF. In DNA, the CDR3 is TGTGCCAGCAGTGACGCGCTTAATTCACCCCTCCACTTT.

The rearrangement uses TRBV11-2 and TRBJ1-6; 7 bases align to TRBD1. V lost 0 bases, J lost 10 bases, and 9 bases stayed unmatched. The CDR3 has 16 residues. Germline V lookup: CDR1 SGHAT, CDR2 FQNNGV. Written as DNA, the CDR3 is TGTGCCAGCAGCTTAGACGGACAGGACTTCAACTCACCCCTCCACTTT. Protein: CASSLDGQDFNSPLHF.

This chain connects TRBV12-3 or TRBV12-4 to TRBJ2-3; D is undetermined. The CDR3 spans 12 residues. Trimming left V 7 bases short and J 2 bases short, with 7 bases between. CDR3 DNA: TGTGCCAGCACCCGAGACACAGATACGCAGTATTTT. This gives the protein CASTRDTDTQYF.

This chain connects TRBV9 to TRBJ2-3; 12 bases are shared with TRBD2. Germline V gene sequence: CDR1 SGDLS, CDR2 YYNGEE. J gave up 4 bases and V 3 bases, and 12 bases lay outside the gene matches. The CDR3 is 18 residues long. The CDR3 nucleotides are TGTGCCAGCAGCGGCTCTTCGACTAGCGGGAGTAGGGCAGATACGCAGTATTTT. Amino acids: CASSGSSTSGSRADTQYF.

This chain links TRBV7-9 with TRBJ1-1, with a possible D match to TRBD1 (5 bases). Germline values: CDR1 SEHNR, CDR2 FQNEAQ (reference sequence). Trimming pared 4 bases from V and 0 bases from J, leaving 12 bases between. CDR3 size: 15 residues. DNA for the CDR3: TGTGCCAGCAGCTCCTTGGGACCGCTGAACACTGAAGCTTTCTTT. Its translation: CASSSLGPLNTEAFF. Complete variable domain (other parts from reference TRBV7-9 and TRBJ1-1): DTGVSQNPRHKITKRGQNVTFRCDPISEHNRLYWYRQTLGQGPEFLTYFQNEAQLEKSRLLSDRFSAERPKGSFSTLEIQRTEQGDSAMYLCASSSLGPLNTEAFFGQGTRLTVV.

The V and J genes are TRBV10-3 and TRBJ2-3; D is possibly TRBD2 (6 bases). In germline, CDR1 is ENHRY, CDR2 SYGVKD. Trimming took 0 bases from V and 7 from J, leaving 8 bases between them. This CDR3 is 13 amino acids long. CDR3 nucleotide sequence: TGTGCCATCAGTGAGTCACTAGCAAATACGCAGTATTTT. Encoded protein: CAISESLANTQYF.

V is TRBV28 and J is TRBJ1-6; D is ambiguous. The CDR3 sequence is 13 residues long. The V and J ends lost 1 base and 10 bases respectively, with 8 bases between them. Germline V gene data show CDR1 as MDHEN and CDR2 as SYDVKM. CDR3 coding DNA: TGTGCCAGCAGTTTATTAAGGGCCTCACCCCTCCACTTT. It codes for CASSLLRASPLHF.

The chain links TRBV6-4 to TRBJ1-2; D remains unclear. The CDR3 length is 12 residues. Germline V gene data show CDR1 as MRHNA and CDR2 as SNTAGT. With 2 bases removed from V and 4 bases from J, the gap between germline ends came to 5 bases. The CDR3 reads CASSDGFYGYTF. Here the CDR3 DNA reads TGTGCCAGCAGTGACGGGTTCTATGGCTACACCTTC.